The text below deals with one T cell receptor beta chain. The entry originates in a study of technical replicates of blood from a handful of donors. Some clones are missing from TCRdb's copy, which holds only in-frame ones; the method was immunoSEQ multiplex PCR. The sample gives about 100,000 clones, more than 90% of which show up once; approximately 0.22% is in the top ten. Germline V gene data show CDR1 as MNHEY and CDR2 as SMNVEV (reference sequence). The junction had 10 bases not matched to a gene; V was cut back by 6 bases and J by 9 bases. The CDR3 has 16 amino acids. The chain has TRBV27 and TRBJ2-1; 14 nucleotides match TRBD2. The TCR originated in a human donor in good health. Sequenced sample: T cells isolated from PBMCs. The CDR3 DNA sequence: TGTGCCAGCAGGACTAGCGGGGGGGGGCTTGGGAGTGAGCAGTTCTTC. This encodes CASRTSGGGLGSEQFF.